The T cell receptor beta chain described here comes from a study of T cells in Graves' hyperthyroidism and ophthalmopathy. The overall study: Peripheral blood was collected at initial diagnosis, before any treatment. Study outcomes and limitations: Most thyroid clonotypes that were expanded above 0.001 also turned up in blood. Model output signaled ophthalmopathy a median roughly 6.5 months ahead of onset.

Not enrolled were patients with uncontrolled infection, other autoimmune disease, pregnancy or lactation. At least ten counts were recorded for this clonotype. Its antigen is as yet unknown. Germline assignment: CDR1 DFQATT and CDR2 SNEGSKA (reference sequence). This CDR3 has 12 residues. V lost 6 bases, J lost 5 bases, and 14 bases lay in between. Researchers amplified the TCR beta CDR3 regions from RNA transcripts. Using the HTBI primer set, a first-round RT-PCR was run on the TCR CDR3. MiXCR was run by TCRdb on the multiplex PCR reads, yielding one entry per CDR3 protein. The sample has approximately 520,000 distinct CDR3 sequences, less than 25% seen once; the top ten hold more than 20%.

What was sequenced was blood. The chain links TRBV20-1 to TRBJ2-7; a weak D match, TRBD1 (6 bases). This receptor was taken from a man between 18 and 29 years old with Graves' hyperthyroidism. For the CDR3, the DNA is TGCAGTGCCAAACAGGGACCCCACGAGCAGTACTTC. Translation: CSAKQGPHEQYF.